This T cell receptor beta chain comes out of a study of blood T cell repertoires in COVID-19. Across the study: From the United States, Italy and Spain came samples of acute and convalescent COVID-19.

The CDR3 has 17 amino acids. Method: immunoSEQ multiplex PCR; TCRdb's copy keeps in-frame clones and lacks some. This table has about 250,000 clones, about four fifths appearing once. J is TRBJ1-2 and V is TRBV21-1; the tabulated D call, TRBD1, remains unverified against the DNA. TRBV21-1 is a recognized pseudogene. Material for sequencing was peripheral blood. The receptor comes from a man aged 45 to 65 with active or convalescent COVID-19. In DNA form, the CDR3 reads TGTGCCAGCCGACCTACCGACAGGGCGGGCCAGAACTATGGCTACACCTTC. Its protein is CASRPTDRAGQNYGYTF.